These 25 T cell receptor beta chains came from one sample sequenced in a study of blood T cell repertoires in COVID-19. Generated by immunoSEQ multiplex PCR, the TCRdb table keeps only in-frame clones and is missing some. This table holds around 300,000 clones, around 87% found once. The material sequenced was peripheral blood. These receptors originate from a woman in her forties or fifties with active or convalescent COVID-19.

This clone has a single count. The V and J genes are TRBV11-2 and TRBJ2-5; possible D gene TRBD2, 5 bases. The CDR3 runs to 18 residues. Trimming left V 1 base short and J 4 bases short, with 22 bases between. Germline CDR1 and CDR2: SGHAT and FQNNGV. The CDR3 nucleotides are TGTGCCAGCAGCTTAGGAGGTTCTCTCGGGATCTTGGGAGAGACCCAGTACTTC. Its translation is CASSLGGSLGILGETQYF.

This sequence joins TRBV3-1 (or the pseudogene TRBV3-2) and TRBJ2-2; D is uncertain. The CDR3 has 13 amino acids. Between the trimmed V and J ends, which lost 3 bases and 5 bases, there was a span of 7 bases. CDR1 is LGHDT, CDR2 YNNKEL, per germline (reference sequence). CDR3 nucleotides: TGTGCCAGCAGCCAGAGCAAAACCGGGGAGCTGTTTTTT. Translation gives CASSQSKTGELFF.

This CDR3 reads CASSFRQASGHEQYF. CDR3 nucleotides: TGTGCCAGCAGTTTCCGGCAGGCCTCAGGGCACGAGCAGTACTTC. The chain combines TRBV27 with TRBJ2-7, with D possibly being TRBD1 (5 bases). Germline V gives CDR1 MNHEY, CDR2 SMNVEV (reference sequence). Between the trimmed V and J ends, which lost 3 bases and 5 bases, there was a span of 17 bases. The CDR3 covers 15 residues.

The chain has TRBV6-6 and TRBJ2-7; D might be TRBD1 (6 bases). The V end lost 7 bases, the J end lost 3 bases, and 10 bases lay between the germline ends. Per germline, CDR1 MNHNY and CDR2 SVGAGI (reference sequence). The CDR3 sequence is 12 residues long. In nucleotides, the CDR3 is TGTGCCAGCACCAAGGACAGCTACGAGCAGTACTTC. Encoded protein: CASTKDSYEQYF.

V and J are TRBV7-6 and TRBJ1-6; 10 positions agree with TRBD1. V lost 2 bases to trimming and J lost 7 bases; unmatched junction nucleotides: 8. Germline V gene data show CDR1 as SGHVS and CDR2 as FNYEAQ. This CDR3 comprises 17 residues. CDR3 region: CASSLFAGTGANSPLHF. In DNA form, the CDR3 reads TGTGCCAGCAGCTTATTTGCCGGGACAGGGGCCAATTCACCCCTCCACTTT.

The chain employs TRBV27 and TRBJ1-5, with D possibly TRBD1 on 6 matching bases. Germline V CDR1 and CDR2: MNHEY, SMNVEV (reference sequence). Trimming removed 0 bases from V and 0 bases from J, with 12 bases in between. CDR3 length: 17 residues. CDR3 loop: CASSLSGAGSSNQPQHF. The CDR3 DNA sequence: TGTGCCAGCAGTTTATCGGGGGCAGGGAGTAGCAATCAGCCCCAGCATTTT.

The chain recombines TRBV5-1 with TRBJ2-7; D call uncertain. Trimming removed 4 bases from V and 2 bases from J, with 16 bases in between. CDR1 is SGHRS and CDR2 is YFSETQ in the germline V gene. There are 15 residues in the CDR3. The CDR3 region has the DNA TGCGCCAGCAGCGAAACCGGGTCGCTACCCTACGAGCAGTACTTC. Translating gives CASSETGSLPYEQYF.

CDR3 sequence (DNA): TGCGCCAGCAGCTTGACCGGGGGGATTACTGGAAACACCATATATTTT. Amino acids: CASSLTGGITGNTIYF. The chain carries TRBV5-1 and TRBJ1-3; tentative D call: TRBD1 (5 bases). With 1 base removed from V and 2 bases from J, the gap between germline ends came to 13 bases. Germline assignment: CDR1 SGHRS and CDR2 YFSETQ. The CDR3 covers 16 residues.

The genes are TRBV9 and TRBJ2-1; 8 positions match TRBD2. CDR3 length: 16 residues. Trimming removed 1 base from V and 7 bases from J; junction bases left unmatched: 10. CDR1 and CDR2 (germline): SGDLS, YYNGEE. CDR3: CASSVTGGPLRNEQFF. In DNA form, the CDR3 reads TGTGCCAGCAGCGTAACGGGAGGGCCCTTAAGGAATGAGCAGTTCTTC.

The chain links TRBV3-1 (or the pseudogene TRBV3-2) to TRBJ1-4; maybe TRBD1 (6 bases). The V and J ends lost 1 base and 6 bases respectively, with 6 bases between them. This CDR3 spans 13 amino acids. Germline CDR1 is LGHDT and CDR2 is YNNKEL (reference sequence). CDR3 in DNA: TGTGCCAGCAGCCAAGGGACAGATGAAAAACTGTTTTTT. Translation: CASSQGTDEKLFF.

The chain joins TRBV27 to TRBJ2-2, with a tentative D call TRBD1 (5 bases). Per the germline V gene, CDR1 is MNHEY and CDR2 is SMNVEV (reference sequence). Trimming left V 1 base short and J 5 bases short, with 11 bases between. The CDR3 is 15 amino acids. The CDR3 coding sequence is TGTGCCAGCAGTTTATATCAGGGAAGGACCGGGGAGCTGTTTTTT. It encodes CASSLYQGRTGELFF.

CDR3: CASGLATGGGYTF. The CDR3 DNA follows: TGTGCTAGTGGTTTGGCGACAGGGGGTGGCTACACCTTC. V is TRBV12-5 and J is TRBJ1-2; 9 nucleotides align to TRBD1. V gave up 1 base and J gave up 7 bases; unmatched junction bases: 1. The length of the CDR3 is 13 residues. Per germline, CDR1 LGHNT and CDR2 FRNRAP.

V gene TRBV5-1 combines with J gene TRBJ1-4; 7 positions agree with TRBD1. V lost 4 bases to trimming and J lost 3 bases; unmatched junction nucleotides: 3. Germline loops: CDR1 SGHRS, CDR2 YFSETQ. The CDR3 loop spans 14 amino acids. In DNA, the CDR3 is TGCGCCAGCAGCAAGGGGACAGCTAATGAAAAACTGTTTTTT. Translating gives CASSKGTANEKLFF.

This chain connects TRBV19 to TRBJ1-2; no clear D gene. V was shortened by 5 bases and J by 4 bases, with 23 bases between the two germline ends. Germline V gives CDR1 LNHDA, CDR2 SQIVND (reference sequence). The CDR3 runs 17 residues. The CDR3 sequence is CASSPPQVISQTYGYTF. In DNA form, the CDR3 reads TGTGCCAGTAGTCCCCCGCAGGTGATATCGCAAACCTATGGCTACACCTTC. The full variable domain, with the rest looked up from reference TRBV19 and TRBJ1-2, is DGGITQSPKYLFRKEGQNVTLSCEQNLNHDAMYWYRQDPGQGLRLIYYSQIVNDFQKGDIAEGYSVSREKKESFPLTVTSAQKNPTAFYLCASSPPQVISQTYGYTFGSGTRLTVV.

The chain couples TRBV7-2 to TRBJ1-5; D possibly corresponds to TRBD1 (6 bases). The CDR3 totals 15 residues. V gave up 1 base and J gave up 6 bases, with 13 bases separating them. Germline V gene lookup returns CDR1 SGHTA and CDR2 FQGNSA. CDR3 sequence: CASSLEVTGSQPQHF. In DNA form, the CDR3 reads TGTGCCAGCAGCTTAGAGGTAACAGGGAGTCAGCCCCAGCATTTT.

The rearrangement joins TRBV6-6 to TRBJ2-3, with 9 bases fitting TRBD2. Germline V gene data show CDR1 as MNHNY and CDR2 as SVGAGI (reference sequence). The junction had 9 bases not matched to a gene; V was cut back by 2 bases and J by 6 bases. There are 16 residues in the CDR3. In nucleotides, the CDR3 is TGTGCCAGCAGTTACGGCGCGACTAGCGGTGGGGATACGCAGTATTTT. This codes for CASSYGATSGGDTQYF.

DNA for the CDR3: TGCGCCAGCAGCCAAGACAGGCGGACAGCAGGCGCCGGGGAGCTGTTTTTT. This gives the protein CASSQDRRTAGAGELFF. J is TRBJ2-2 and V is TRBV4-3; possibly TRBD1 for D (6 bases). The CDR3 is 17 amino acids. Germline CDR1 reads LGHNA; CDR2 reads YSLEER. Deletions cut 0 bases from V and 6 bases from J, with 17 bases between.

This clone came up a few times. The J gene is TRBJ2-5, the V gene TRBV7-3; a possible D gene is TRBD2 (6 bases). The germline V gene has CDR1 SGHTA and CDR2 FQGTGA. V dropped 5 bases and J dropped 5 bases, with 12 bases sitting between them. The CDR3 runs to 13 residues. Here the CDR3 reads CASSRGRTETQYF. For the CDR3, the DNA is TGTGCCAGCAGCCGGGGGAGGACCGAGACCCAGTACTTC.

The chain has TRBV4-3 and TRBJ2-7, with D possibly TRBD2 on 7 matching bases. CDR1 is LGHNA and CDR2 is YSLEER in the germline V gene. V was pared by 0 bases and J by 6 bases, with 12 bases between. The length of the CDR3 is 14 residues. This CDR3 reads CASSQDSGGGEQYF. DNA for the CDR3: TGCGCCAGCAGCCAAGATTCGGGGGGCGGCGAGCAGTACTTC.

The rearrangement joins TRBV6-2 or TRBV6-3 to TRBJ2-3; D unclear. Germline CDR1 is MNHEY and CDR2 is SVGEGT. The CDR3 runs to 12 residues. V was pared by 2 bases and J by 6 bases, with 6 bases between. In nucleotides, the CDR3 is TGTGCCAGCAGTTACCTTTTGGATACGCAGTATTTT. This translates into CASSYLLDTQYF.

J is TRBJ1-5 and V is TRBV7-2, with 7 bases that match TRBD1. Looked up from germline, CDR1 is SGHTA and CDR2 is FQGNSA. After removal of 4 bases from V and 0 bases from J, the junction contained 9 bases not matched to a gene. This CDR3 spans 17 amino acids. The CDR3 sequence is CASSYLAGQYSNQPQHF. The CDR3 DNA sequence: TGTGCCAGCAGCTATCTAGCGGGACAGTATAGCAATCAGCCCCAGCATTTT. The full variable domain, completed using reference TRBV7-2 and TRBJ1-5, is GAGVSQSPSNKVTEKGKDVELRCDPISGHTALYWYRQSLGQGLEFLIYFQGNSAPDKSGLPSDRFSAERTGGSVSTLTIQRTQQEDSAVYLCASSYLAGQYSNQPQHFGDGTRLSIL.

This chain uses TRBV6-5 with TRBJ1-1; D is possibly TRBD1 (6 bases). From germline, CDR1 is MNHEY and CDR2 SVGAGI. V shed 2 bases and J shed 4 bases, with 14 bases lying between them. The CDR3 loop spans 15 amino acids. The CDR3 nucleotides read TGTGCCAGCAGTTACGGGGGGGCGGTGAGCACTGAAGCTTTCTTT. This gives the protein CASSYGGAVSTEAFF.

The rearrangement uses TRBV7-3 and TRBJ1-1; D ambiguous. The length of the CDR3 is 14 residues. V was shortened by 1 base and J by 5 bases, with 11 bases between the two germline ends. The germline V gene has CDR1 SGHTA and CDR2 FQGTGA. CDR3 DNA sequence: TGTGCCAGCAGCTTAAGTGGCGGTAGGACTGAAGCTTTCTTT. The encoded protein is CASSLSGGRTEAFF. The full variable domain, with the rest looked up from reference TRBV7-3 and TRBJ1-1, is GAGVSQTPSNKVTEKGKYVELRCDPISGHTALYWYRQSLGQGPEFLIYFQGTGAADDSGLPNDRFFAVRPEGSVSTLKIQRTERGDSAVYLCASSLSGGRTEAFFGQGTRLTVV.

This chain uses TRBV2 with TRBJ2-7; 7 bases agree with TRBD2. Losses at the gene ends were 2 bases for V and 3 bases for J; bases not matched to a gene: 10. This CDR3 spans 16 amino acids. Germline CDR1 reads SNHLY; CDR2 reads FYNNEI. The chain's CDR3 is CASSEPNGGVGYEQYF. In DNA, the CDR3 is TGTGCCAGCAGTGAACCAAATGGGGGGGTGGGCTACGAGCAGTACTTC.

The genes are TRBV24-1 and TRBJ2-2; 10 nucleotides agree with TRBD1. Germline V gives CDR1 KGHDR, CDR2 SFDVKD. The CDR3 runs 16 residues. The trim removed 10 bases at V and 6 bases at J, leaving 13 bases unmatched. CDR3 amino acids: CATRAPGTGDAGELFF. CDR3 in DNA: TGTGCCACTCGCGCGCCCGGGACAGGGGACGCCGGGGAGCTGTTTTTT.